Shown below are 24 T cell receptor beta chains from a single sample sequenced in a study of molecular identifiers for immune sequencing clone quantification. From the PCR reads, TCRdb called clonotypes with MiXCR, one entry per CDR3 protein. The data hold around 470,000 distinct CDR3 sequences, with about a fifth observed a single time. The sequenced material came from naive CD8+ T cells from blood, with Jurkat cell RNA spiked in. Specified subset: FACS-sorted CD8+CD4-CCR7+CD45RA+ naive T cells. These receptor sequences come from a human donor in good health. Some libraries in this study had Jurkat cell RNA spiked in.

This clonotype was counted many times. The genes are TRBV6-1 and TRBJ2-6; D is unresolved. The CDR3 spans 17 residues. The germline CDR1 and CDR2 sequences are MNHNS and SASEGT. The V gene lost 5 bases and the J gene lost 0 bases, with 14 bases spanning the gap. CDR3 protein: CASSLRIENSGANVLTF. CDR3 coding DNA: TGTGCCAGCAGTTTGCGGATCGAAAACTCTGGGGCCAACGTCCTGACTTTC.

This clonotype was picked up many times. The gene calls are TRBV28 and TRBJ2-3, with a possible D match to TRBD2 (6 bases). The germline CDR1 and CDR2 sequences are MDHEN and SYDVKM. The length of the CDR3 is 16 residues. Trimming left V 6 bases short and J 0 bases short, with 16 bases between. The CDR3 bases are TGTGCCAGCAGCCGACCTAGCGTCTCTAGCACAGATACGCAGTATTTT. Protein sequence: CASSRPSVSSTDTQYF.

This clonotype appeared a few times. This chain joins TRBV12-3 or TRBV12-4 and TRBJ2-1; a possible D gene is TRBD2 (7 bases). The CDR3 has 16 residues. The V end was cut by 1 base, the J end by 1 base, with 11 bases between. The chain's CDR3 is CASSLGGRGSYNEQFF. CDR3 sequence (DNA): TGTGCCAGCAGTTTAGGGGGGAGGGGGTCCTACAATGAGCAGTTCTTC.

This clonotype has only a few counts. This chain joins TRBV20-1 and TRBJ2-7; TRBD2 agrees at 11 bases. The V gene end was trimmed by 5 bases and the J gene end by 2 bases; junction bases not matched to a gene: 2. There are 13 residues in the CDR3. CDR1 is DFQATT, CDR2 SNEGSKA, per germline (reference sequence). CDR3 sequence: CSAVSGRAYEQYF. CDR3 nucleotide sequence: TGCAGTGCTGTTAGCGGGAGGGCCTACGAGCAGTACTTC.

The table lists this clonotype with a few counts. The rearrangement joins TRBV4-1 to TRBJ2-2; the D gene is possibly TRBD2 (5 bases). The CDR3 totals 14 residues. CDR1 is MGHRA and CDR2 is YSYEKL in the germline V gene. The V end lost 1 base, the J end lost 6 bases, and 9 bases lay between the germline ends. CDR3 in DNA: TGCGCCAGCAGCCAAGTGGGAGCGGCCGGGGAGCTGTTTTTT. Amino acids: CASSQVGAAGELFF.

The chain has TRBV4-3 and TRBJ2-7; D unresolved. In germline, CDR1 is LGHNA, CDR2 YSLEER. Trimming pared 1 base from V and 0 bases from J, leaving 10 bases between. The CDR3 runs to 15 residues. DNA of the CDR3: TGCGCCAGCAGCCAAGGAGTAGGAAGCTCCTACGAGCAGTACTTC. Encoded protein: CASSQGVGSSYEQYF.

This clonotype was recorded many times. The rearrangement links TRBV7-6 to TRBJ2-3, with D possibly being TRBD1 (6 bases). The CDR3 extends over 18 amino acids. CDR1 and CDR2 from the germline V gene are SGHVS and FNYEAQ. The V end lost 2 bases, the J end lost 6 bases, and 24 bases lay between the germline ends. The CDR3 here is CASSLTVGPTGTGDTQYF. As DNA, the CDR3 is TGTGCCAGCAGCTTAACGGTTGGACCCACCGGCACAGGGGATACGCAGTATTTT.

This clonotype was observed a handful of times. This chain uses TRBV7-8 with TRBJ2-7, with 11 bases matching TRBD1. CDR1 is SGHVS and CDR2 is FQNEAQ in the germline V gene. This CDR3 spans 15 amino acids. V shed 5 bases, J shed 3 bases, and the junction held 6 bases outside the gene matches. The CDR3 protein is CASSPGQGAYYEQYF. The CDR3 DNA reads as TGTGCCAGCAGCCCAGGACAGGGGGCATACTACGAGCAGTACTTC.

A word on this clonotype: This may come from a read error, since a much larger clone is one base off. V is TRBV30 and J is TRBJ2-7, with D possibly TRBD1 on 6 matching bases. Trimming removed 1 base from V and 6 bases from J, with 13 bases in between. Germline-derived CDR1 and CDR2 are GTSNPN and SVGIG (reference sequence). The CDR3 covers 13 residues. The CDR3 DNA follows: TGTGCCTGGAGTGGGACAGCCGCCTGCGAGCAGTACTTC. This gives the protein CAWSGTAACEQYF.

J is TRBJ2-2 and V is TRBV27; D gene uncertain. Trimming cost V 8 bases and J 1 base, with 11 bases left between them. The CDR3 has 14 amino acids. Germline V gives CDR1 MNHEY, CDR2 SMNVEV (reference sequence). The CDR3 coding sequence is TGTGCCAGCGGGTTTACAGAGAACACCGGGGAGCTGTTTTTT. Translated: CASGFTENTGELFF.

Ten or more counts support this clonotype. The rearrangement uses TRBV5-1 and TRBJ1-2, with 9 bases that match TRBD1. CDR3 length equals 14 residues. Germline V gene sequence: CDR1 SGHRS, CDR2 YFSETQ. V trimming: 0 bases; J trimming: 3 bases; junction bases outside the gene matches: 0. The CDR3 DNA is TGCGCCAGCAGCTTGGGGGACAGGGACTATGGCTACACCTTC. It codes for CASSLGDRDYGYTF.

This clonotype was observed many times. CDR3 coding DNA: TGCGCCAGCAGCCAAGGGTCTAGCGGGACATACGAGCAGTACTTC. Translation: CASSQGSSGTYEQYF. The genes are TRBV4-3 and TRBJ2-7, with TRBD2 matching over 9 bases. This CDR3 has 15 amino acids. The V and J ends lost 1 base and 4 bases, in that order; junction bases with no gene match: 5. CDR1 and CDR2 (germline): LGHNA, YSLEER.

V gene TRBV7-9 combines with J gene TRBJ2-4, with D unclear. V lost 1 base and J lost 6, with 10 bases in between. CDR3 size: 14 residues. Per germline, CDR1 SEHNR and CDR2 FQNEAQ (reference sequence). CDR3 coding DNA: TGTGCCAGCAGCTTAGGTCTGGGTGGAAACATTCAGTACTTC. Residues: CASSLGLGGNIQYF.

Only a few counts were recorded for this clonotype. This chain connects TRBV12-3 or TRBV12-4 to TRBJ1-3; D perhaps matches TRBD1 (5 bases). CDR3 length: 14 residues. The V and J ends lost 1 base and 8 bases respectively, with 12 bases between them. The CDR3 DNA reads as TGTGCCAGCAGTTTAGAGGATCGGGGCGACACCATATATTTT. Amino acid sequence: CASSLEDRGDTIYF.

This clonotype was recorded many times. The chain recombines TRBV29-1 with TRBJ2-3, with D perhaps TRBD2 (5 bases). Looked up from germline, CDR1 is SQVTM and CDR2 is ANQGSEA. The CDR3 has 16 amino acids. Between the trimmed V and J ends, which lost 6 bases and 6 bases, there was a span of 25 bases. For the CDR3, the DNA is TGCAGCGTAGATTGGCTTCCTGGCCTAGCAGCGGATACGCAGTATTTT. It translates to CSVDWLPGLAADTQYF.

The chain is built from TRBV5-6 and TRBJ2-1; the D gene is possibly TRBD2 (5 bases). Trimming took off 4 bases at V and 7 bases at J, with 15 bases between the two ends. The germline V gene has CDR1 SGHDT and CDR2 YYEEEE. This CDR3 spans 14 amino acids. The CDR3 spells CASSPPLGGNEQFF. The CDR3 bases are TGTGCCAGCAGCCCGCCTTTAGGCGGGAATGAGCAGTTCTTC.

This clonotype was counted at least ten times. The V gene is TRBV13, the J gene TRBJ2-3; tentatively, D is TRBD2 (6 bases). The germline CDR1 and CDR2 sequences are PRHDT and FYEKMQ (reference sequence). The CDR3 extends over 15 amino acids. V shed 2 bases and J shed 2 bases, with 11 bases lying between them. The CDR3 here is CASSLFAGNTDTQYF. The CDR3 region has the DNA TGTGCCAGCAGCTTATTTGCGGGGAACACAGATACGCAGTATTTT.

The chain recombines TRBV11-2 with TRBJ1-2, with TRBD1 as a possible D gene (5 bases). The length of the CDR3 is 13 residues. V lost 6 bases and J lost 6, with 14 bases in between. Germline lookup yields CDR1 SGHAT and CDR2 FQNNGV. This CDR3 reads CASRLGGDHGYTF. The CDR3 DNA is TGTGCCAGCAGGTTGGGGGGGGACCATGGCTACACCTTC.

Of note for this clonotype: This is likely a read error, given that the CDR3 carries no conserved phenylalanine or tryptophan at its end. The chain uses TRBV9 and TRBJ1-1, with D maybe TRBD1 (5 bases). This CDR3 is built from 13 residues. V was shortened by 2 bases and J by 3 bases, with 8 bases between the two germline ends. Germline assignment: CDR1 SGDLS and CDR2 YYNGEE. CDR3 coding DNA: TGTGCCAGCAGCGTGGGGGGGTACACTGAAGCTTTCTCT. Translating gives CASSVGGYTEAFS.

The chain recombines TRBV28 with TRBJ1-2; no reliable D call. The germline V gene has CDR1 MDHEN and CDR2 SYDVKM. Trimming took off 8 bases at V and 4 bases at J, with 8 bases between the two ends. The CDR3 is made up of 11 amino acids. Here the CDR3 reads CASLGSYGYTF. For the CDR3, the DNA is TGTGCCAGCCTTGGCAGCTATGGCTACACCTTC.

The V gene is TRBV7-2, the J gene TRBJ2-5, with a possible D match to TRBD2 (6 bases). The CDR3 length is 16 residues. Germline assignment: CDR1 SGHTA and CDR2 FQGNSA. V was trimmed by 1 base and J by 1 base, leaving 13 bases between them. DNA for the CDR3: TGTGCCAGCAGCTTAGTGGGACTTTCCCCCCAAGAGACCCAGTACTTC. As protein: CASSLVGLSPQETQYF.

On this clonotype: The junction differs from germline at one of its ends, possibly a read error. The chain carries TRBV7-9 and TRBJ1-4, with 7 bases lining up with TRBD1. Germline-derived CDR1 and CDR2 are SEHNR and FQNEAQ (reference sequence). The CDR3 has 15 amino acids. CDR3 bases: TGTGCCAGCAGCTCTACAGGGGCCCGAAATGGAAAACTGTTTTTT. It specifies CASSSTGARNGKLFF.

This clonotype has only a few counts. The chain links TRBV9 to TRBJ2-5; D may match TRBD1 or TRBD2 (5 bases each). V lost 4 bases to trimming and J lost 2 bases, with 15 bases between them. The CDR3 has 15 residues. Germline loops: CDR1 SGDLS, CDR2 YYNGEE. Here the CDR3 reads CASSPRGTTQETQYF. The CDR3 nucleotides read TGTGCCAGCAGCCCGAGGGGAACGACTCAAGAGACCCAGTACTTC.

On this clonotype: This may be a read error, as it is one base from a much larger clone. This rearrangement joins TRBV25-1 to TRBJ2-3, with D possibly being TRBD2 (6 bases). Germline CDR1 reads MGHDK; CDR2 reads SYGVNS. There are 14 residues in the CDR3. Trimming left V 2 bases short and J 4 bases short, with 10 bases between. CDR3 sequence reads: CASSEHTGADTQYF. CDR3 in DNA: TGTGCCAGCAGTGAACATACGGGGGCAGATACGCAGTATTTT.